These T cell receptor beta chains were read from a single sample in a study of cytotoxic CD8 clonotypes in ibrutinib-treated CLL. TCRdb's table, derived via immunoSEQ multiplex PCR, lists solely in-frame clones and lacks some. The table records more than 8,500 clones, 61% of them present only once. This sample comprised PBMCs, obtained before ibrutinib treatment. The receptor source for this set is a human donor with chronic lymphocytic leukemia. Each CDR3 is given with its conserved first and last residue. The D gene is left open where the match is weak. Some rows mark clone size as missing; the rest say once, few, many or name a class of expanded clone.

CASSFEDEAFF,TGTGCCAGCAGCTTTGAGGATGAAGCTTTCTTT,TRBJ1-1,TRBV7-2,11,few,.
CSVVAGGVNTEAFF,TGCAGCGTTGTGGCAGGGGGCGTGAACACTGAAGCTTTCTTT,TRBJ1-1,TRBV29-1,14,.,TRBD1
CASSKGLAGANYEQYF,TGTGCCAGCAGCAAAGGACTAGCGGGAGCAAATTACGAGCAGTACTTC,TRBJ2-7,TRBV5-4,16,few,TRBD2
CASINDRAYEQYF,TGTGCCAGCATTAATGACAGGGCCTACGAGCAGTACTTC,TRBJ2-7,TRBV28,13,.,TRBD1
CATSNPGRGQYNEQFF,TGTGCCACCAGCAACCCCGGTAGGGGACAGTACAATGAGCAGTTCTTC,TRBJ2-1,TRBV15,16,.,TRBD1
CASSPRTSGRGEQYF,TGTGCCAGCAGCCCCCGGACTAGCGGGAGAGGTGAGCAGTACTTC,TRBJ2-7,TRBV9,15,.,TRBD2
CASSGTGSGETQYF,TGCGCCAGCAGCGGGACAGGGTCAGGAGAGACCCAGTACTTC,TRBJ2-5,TRBV5-1,14,.,TRBD1
CASSHRGGETQYF,TGTGCCAGCTCCCACAGGGGTGGGGAGACCCAGTACTTC,TRBJ2-5,TRBV18,13,.,TRBD1
CASSAGWGPGANVLTF,TGTGCCAGCAGCGCGGGGTGGGGTCCTGGGGCCAACGTCCTGACTTTC,TRBJ2-6,TRBV9,16,.,.
CASSSRRVSSYEQYF,TGTGCCAGCAGCTCTCGGCGGGTAAGCTCCTACGAGCAGTACTTC,TRBJ2-7,TRBV7-8,15,once,.
CASSPGTGLGYTF,TGTGCCAGCAGCCCAGGCACAGGGCTTGGCTACACCTTC,TRBJ1-2,TRBV14,13,.,.
CASTPRDGRGQYF,TGTGCCAGTACCCCAAGGGACGGTCGCGGGCAGTACTTC,TRBJ2-7,TRBV19,13,.,.
CASSFPMTVNSYEQYF,TGTGCCAGCAGTTTCCCTATGACAGTCAACTCCTACGAGCAGTACTTC,TRBJ2-7,TRBV28,16,.,.
CASNPSGLPSYEQYF,TGTGCCAGCAACCCGTCGGGGCTCCCCTCCTACGAGCAGTACTTC,TRBJ2-7,TRBV7-2,15,.,.
CASTPGASTDTQYF,TGCGCCAGCACACCGGGGGCCTCTACAGATACGCAGTATTTT,TRBJ2-3,TRBV5-1,14,.,.
CATSGESAGELFF,TGTGCCACGTCAGGGGAAAGCGCCGGGGAGCTGTTTTTT,TRBJ2-2,TRBV2,13,.,.
CASSQEGGWYEQYF,TGTGCCAGCAGCCAAGAAGGGGGGTGGTACGAGCAGTACTTC,TRBJ2-7,TRBV14,14,few,.
CASSFGGNTEAFF,TGTGCCAGCAGCTTTGGGGGGAACACTGAAGCTTTCTTT,TRBJ1-1,TRBV7-3,13,.,.
CASSLPSGITDTQYF,TGTGCCAGCAGTCTACCTAGCGGGATCACAGATACGCAGTATTTT,TRBJ2-3,TRBV28,15,.,TRBD2
CASSLGTHGRDTQYF,TGTGCTAGCAGCTTAGGGACTCACGGGAGGGATACGCAGTATTTT,TRBJ2-3,TRBV7-7,15,.,TRBD2
CASSDARVPYEQYF,TGTGCCAGCAGTGACGCGCGAGTGCCGTACGAGCAGTACTTC,TRBJ2-7,TRBV2,14,few,.
CASSTGDRIGGYEQYF,TGTGCCAGCAGCACGGGGGACCGTATTGGGGGCTACGAGCAGTACTTC,TRBJ2-7,TRBV5-4,16,.,.
CASSTVSGDSRPQHF,TGTGCCAGTAGTACCGTGTCGGGCGATTCTCGGCCCCAGCATTTT,TRBJ1-5,TRBV19,15,.,.
CASSPSDRANTGELFF,TGTGCCAGCTCACCTTCCGACAGGGCGAACACCGGGGAGCTGTTTTTT,TRBJ2-2,TRBV18,16,few,TRBD1
CAWRGLTVLEQYF,TGTGCCTGGAGGGGACTGACAGTACTTGAGCAGTACTTC,TRBJ2-7,TRBV30,13,few,.
CATSRDRAGSSYGYTF,TGTGCCACCAGCAGAGATCGGGCAGGCAGTAGCTATGGCTACACCTTC,TRBJ1-2,TRBV15,16,.,.
CASSSGLGNYGYTF,TGTGCCAGCAGCTCGGGCCTTGGGAACTATGGCTACACCTTC,TRBJ1-2,TRBV7-9,14,.,.
CASSVDRVGSNQPQHF,TGCGCCAGCAGCGTGGACAGGGTCGGAAGCAATCAGCCCCAGCATTTT,TRBJ1-5,TRBV5-1,16,few,TRBD1
CASSLSTGGNEKLFF,TGTGCCAGCAGTTTATCGACAGGGGGTAATGAAAAACTGTTTTTT,TRBJ1-4,TRBV27,15,.,TRBD1
CASSLGGLSTGELFF,TGTGCCAGCAGCTTGGGGGGGCTCAGCACCGGGGAGCTGTTTTTT,TRBJ2-2,TRBV5-4,15,.,.
CASSLRPSGSNEQFF,TGTGCCAGCAGCTTGAGGCCTAGCGGGAGCAATGAGCAGTTCTTC,TRBJ2-1,TRBV5-6,15,few,TRBD2
CASSLAPRDEQYF,TGTGCCAGCAGCTTAGCGCCGAGGGATGAGCAGTACTTC,TRBJ2-7,TRBV7-6,13,.,.
CASSPADTPWAGANVLTF,TGTGCCAGCAGCCCCGCTGACACCCCTTGGGCTGGGGCCAACGTCCTGACTTTC,TRBJ2-6,TRBV28,18,few,.
CASSTPSGHEQYF,TGCGCCAGCAGCACGCCTTCAGGGCACGAGCAGTACTTC,TRBJ2-7,TRBV10-2,13,.,.
CAWSVQWDRGNSPLHF,TGTGCCTGGAGTGTACAGTGGGACAGGGGTAATTCACCCCTCCACTTT,TRBJ1-6,TRBV30,16,few,TRBD1
CASGKGTENYGYTF,TGTGCCAGCGGAAAAGGGACAGAGAATTATGGCTACACCTTC,TRBJ1-2,TRBV7-8,14,.,TRBD1
CASSEWPGEREAFF,TGTGCCAGCAGTGAATGGCCAGGGGAGCGGGAAGCTTTCTTT,TRBJ1-1,TRBV2,14,.,.
CTSSHGLPGNEQFF,TGCACCAGCAGCCATGGACTACCCGGGAATGAGCAGTTCTTC,TRBJ2-1,TRBV1,14,.,.
CASSEGPYGWNIQYF,TGTGCCAGCAGCGAAGGGCCATACGGGTGGAACATTCAGTACTTC,TRBJ2-4,TRBV11-2,15,few,.
CASSYWRGVQETQYF,TGTGCCAGCAGTTATTGGCGGGGGGTCCAAGAGACCCAGTACTTC,TRBJ2-5,TRBV6-5,15,.,TRBD2
CASSLPGRMEQYF,TGCGCCAGCAGCTTACCGGGACGGATGGAGCAGTACTTC,TRBJ2-7,TRBV5-1,13,.,.
CASSFNAPPYEQYF,TGTGCCAGCAGTTTTAATGCCCCACCTTACGAGCAGTACTTC,TRBJ2-7,TRBV28,14,.,.
CASRGTGQVNTEAFF,TGTGCCAGCAGAGGGACAGGACAGGTGAACACTGAAGCTTTCTTT,TRBJ1-1,TRBV6-6,15,.,TRBD1
CASGQESNQPQHF,TGTGCCAGCGGCCAGGAGAGCAATCAGCCCCAGCATTTT,TRBJ1-5,TRBV6-1,13,medium-sized,.
CASRQAGGLNEQFF,TGTGCCAGCAGGCAAGCGGGGGGGCTAAATGAGCAGTTCTTC,TRBJ2-1,TRBV6-5,14,.,TRBD2
CASSLASGQETQYF,TGCGCCAGCAGCTTGGCTTCGGGGCAAGAGACCCAGTACTTC,TRBJ2-5,TRBV5-1,14,.,.
CASSQEGEGSNYGYTF,TGTGCCAGCAGCCAAGAAGGGGAGGGGTCGAACTATGGCTACACCTTC,TRBJ1-2,TRBV4-2,16,few,.
CSETYHNEQFF,TGCAGCGAGACATATCACAATGAGCAGTTCTTC,TRBJ2-1,TRBV29-1,11,.,.
CASSLAGRANTIYF,TGTGCCAGCAGCTTAGCAGGCAGGGCGAACACCATATATTTT,TRBJ1-3,TRBV7-6,14,.,.
CASSAGQGKETQYF,TGCGCCAGCAGCGCTGGACAGGGAAAAGAGACCCAGTACTTC,TRBJ2-5,TRBV5-1,14,few,TRBD1
CAWSVQGYYEQYF,TGTGCCTGGAGTGTACAGGGCTACTACGAGCAGTACTTC,TRBJ2-7,TRBV30,13,once,.
CASSRTGSHEQYF,TGTGCCAGCAGCCGTACAGGGAGCCACGAGCAGTACTTC,TRBJ2-7,TRBV5-4,13,few,.
CASSEEYGYTF,TGTGCCAGCAGTGAAGAGTATGGCTACACCTTC,TRBJ1-2,TRBV2,11,few,.
CASIPSATDTQYF,TGTGCCAGCATCCCCTCGGCTACAGATACGCAGTATTTT,TRBJ2-3,TRBV7-9,13,.,.
CASRFRRGRNTEAFF,TGTGCCAGCAGGTTCAGGAGGGGTCGAAACACTGAAGCTTTCTTT,TRBJ1-1,TRBV6-5,15,few,.